The 23 T cell receptor beta chains listed next were all sequenced from one sample in a study of OX40 agonist ivuxolimab in advanced cancers. Preparation of the library involved the immunoSEQ multiplex PCR assay. As stored in TCRdb, this immuneACCESS dataset retains in-frame rearrangements with V and J assigned. A fraction of the clones does not appear; measured against another copy, unresolved V genes explain less than half of the discrepancy, and the remainder lacks a known reason. This sample gives tens of thousands of clones in total; 84% of them show up just once. The ten biggest clones cover about 2.3% of the sample. Sample: CD4+ or CD8+ T cells sorted from blood, taken in a trial of the OX40 agonist ivuxolimab. The receptors shown here come from an adult with an advanced solid tumor such as melanoma, head and neck, liver or kidney cancer.

The chain has TRBV4-3 and TRBJ2-3, with TRBD2 matching over 7 bases. Germline CDR1 and CDR2: LGHNA and YSLEER. The CDR3 runs 16 residues. Trimming at V came to 4 bases and at J to 2 bases, leaving 9 bases not matched to a gene. CDR3 nucleotide sequence: TGCGCCAGCAGCCCGATTCTGGGGGGGTTCACAGATACGCAGTATTTT. Encoded protein: CASSPILGGFTDTQYF.

The rearrangement links TRBV27 to TRBJ2-1; 9 nucleotides agree with TRBD1. V gave up 6 bases and J gave up 14 bases; unmatched junction bases: 11. Germline assignment: CDR1 MNHEY and CDR2 SMNVEV (reference sequence). CDR3 length: 13 amino acids. CDR3 amino acids: CASSNTDRGKEFF. CDR3 DNA: TGTGCCAGCAGCAATACCGACAGGGGGAAGGAGTTCTTC.

The chain is built from TRBV4-1 and TRBJ2-3; a weak D match, TRBD1 (6 bases). V lost 4 bases and J lost 6, with 14 bases in between. Germline V gives CDR1 MGHRA, CDR2 YSYEKL. This CDR3 is 14 amino acids long. This CDR3 is CASSPRRQGDTQYF. CDR3 coding DNA: TGCGCCAGCAGCCCTAGACGCCAGGGGGATACGCAGTATTTT.

The chain recombines TRBV11-2 with TRBJ2-1; D not certain. The CDR3 totals 13 residues. V was cut by 1 base and J by 2 bases, with 3 bases left in between. From germline, CDR1 is SGHAT and CDR2 FQNNGV. The CDR3 region has the DNA TGTGCCAGCAGCTTAGCTGCCTACAATGAGCAGTTCTTC. This translates into CASSLAAYNEQFF.

The V gene is TRBV15, the J gene TRBJ2-3; D call uncertain. The CDR3 is 13 residues long. Germline V gives CDR1 LNHNV, CDR2 YYDKDF (reference sequence). Trimming left V 0 bases short and J 6 bases short, with 7 bases between. The CDR3 spells CATSRDLGDTQYF. As DNA, the CDR3 is TGTGCCACCAGCAGAGATCTAGGGGATACGCAGTATTTT.

Only a few counts were recorded for this clone. The V and J genes are TRBV9 and TRBJ2-3; perhaps TRBD2 as D (5 bases). The CDR3 totals 14 residues. Germline V CDR1 and CDR2: SGDLS, YYNGEE. V was clipped by 0 bases and J by 4 bases, with 9 bases between them. In nucleotides, the CDR3 is TGTGCCAGCAGCGTAGCCCGAGCGGCAGATACGCAGTATTTT. This codes for CASSVARAADTQYF.

This chain uses TRBV5-1 with TRBJ2-1; 9 positions match TRBD2. Germline CDR1 is SGHRS and CDR2 is YFSETQ. Germline trimming cut 4 bases from V and 0 bases from J; bases unmatched to any gene: 5. CDR3 length: 16 residues. The CDR3 reads CASSPSSGDSYNEQFF. For the CDR3, the DNA is TGCGCCAGCAGCCCCTCTAGCGGGGACTCCTACAATGAGCAGTTCTTC. The full variable domain, rest sourced from reference TRBV5-1 and TRBJ2-1, is KAGVTQTPRYLIKTRGQQVTLSCSPISGHRSVSWYQQTPGQGLQFLFEYFSETQRNKGNFPGRFSGRQFSNSRSEMNVSTLELGDSALYLCASSPSSGDSYNEQFFGPGTRLTVL.

This clone was seen a handful of times. This chain uses TRBV4-1 with TRBJ1-5; D not certain. Deletions cut 1 base from V and 7 bases from J, with 14 bases between. This CDR3 has 15 amino acids. CDR1 MGHRA and CDR2 YSYEKL come from the germline V gene. CDR3 DNA: TGCGCCAGCAGCCAAGCCGCCCTAACCGGCCAGCCCCAGCATTTT. Translation: CASSQAALTGQPQHF.

The CDR3 coding sequence is TGTGCCAGCAGCGAGTGGGACAGAACCTACTCTGGGGCCAACGTCCTGACTTTC. Translating gives CASSEWDRTYSGANVLTF. V gene TRBV9 combines with J gene TRBJ2-6; 7 bases match TRBD1. Germline CDR1 SGDLS, CDR2 YYNGEE. This CDR3 is built from 18 residues. Trimming took 3 bases from V and 0 from J; bases not matched to a gene: 9.

The CDR3 spells CAISESDRGREGYTF. The CDR3, as DNA: TGTGCCATCAGTGAGTCGGACAGGGGGCGTGAGGGCTACACCTTC. This chain connects TRBV10-3 to TRBJ1-2; 11 bases are a match to TRBD1. After removal of 0 bases from V and 8 bases from J, the junction contained 5 bases not matched to a gene. From germline, CDR1 is ENHRY and CDR2 SYGVKD. This CDR3 has 15 residues.

This chain links TRBV11-3 with TRBJ2-7, with 11 bases that match TRBD2. V was pared by 1 base and J by 4 bases, with 3 bases of the junction left unmatched. Germline CDR1 SGHNT, CDR2 YENEEA. The CDR3 spans 15 residues. CDR3 DNA: TGTGCCAGCAGCTTAGCCGGGACTAGCGGTTACGAGCAGTACTTC. It encodes CASSLAGTSGYEQYF.

This clone was seen a few times. V and J are TRBV7-9 and TRBJ2-1; D unresolved. This CDR3 has 14 amino acids. Between the trimmed V and J ends, which lost 2 bases and 3 bases, there was a span of 8 bases. The germline V gene encodes CDR1 SEHNR and CDR2 FQNEAQ (reference sequence). The CDR3 DNA follows: TGTGCCAGCAGCTTACAGCGAATCTACAATGAGCAGTTCTTC. It yields the protein CASSLQRIYNEQFF.

This rearrangement joins TRBV9 to TRBJ2-5, with 9 bases lining up with TRBD1. Trimming removed 0 bases from V and 5 bases from J; junction bases left unmatched: 8. Germline CDR1 SGDLS, CDR2 YYNGEE. The CDR3 has 16 residues. CDR3 nucleotide sequence: TGTGCCAGCAGCGTAGCTCCGGACAGGGGTGGGGAGACCCAGTACTTC. Encoded protein: CASSVAPDRGGETQYF. Complete variable domain (other parts from reference TRBV9 and TRBJ2-5): DSGVTQTPKHLITATGQRVTLRCSPRSGDLSVYWYQQSLDQGLQFLIQYYNGEERAKGNILERFSAQQFPDLHSELNLSSLELGDSALYFCASSVAPDRGGETQYFGPGTRLLVL.

The rearrangement uses TRBV5-4 and TRBJ1-2; D gene unclear. Germline CDR1 is SGHNT and CDR2 is YYREEE (reference sequence). The CDR3 has 14 amino acids. The V end lost 0 bases, the J end lost 3 bases, and 9 bases lay between the germline ends. CDR3 loop: CASSLAPFDYGYTF. CDR3 DNA sequence: TGTGCCAGCAGCTTGGCTCCCTTTGACTATGGCTACACCTTC.

This clone was seen once. The rearrangement links TRBV2 to TRBJ2-1; 13 bases match TRBD2. This CDR3 comprises 15 residues. Trimming at V came to 6 bases and at J to 9 bases, leaving 8 bases not matched to a gene. The germline CDR1 and CDR2 sequences are SNHLY and FYNNEI. The DNA of the CDR3 is TGTGCCAGCAGACGAACTAGCGGGGGGGGACCTGAGCAGTTCTTC. It is translated as CASRRTSGGGPEQFF.

This rearrangement joins TRBV11-2 to TRBJ2-5, with D tentatively TRBD2 (6 bases). This CDR3 is built from 16 residues. Germline V CDR1 and CDR2: SGHAT, FQNNGV. V was shortened by 6 bases and J by 1 base, with 18 bases between the two germline ends. The CDR3 DNA reads TGTGCCAGCAGACGACCGTTTCGGGGGACCCAAGAGACCCAGTACTTC. This gives the protein CASRRPFRGTQETQYF.

This clone was found once. The V gene is TRBV6-6, the J gene TRBJ1-1, with D possibly matching TRBD1 (5 bases). The V end lost 4 bases, the J end lost 10 bases, and 13 bases lay between the germline ends. This CDR3 has 12 residues. Germline CDR1 is MNHNY and CDR2 is SVGAGI (reference sequence). The CDR3 loop reads CASSSRGRGAFF. The CDR3 DNA sequence: TGTGCCAGCAGTTCCCGAGGGAGGGGAGCTTTCTTT.

The rearrangement joins TRBV28 to TRBJ1-6; no definite D call. The CDR3 consists of 15 residues. V lost 0 bases, J lost 5 bases, and 8 bases lay in between. Germline-derived CDR1 and CDR2 are MDHEN and SYDVKM. The CDR3, as DNA: TGTGCCAGCAGTTTATGGGAGGGAAATAATTCACCCCTCCACTTT. It codes for CASSLWEGNNSPLHF.

The chain joins TRBV7-8 to TRBJ1-5; no reliable D call. Germline V gene data show CDR1 as SGHVS and CDR2 as FQNEAQ. The V end was cut by 5 bases, the J end by 0 bases, with 11 bases between. The CDR3 has 15 amino acids. DNA of the CDR3: TGTGCCAGCAGCCCAAGTAGGACTAGCAATCAGCCCCAGCATTTT. Translating it yields CASSPSRTSNQPQHF.

The V gene is TRBV12-5, the J gene TRBJ1-5; the D is unclear. The CDR3 spans 15 residues. Germline V CDR1 and CDR2: LGHNT, FRNRAP. Trimming removed 6 bases from V and 4 bases from J, with 16 bases in between. CDR3 coding DNA: TGTGCTAGTGGCCTGGCGGGCAGTGGGAATCAGCCCCAGCATTTT. Residues: CASGLAGSGNQPQHF.

The J gene is TRBJ2-5, the V gene TRBV18, with D possibly TRBD1 on 5 matching bases. V was pared by 4 bases and J by 7 bases, with 22 bases between. The CDR3 is 16 amino acids. The germline gives CDR1 KGHSH, CDR2 LQKENI. The CDR3 reads CASSLGRTSRLLTQYF. The CDR3 nucleotides read TGTGCCAGCTCACTGGGAAGGACATCACGCCTCTTGACCCAGTACTTC.

The gene calls are TRBV6-5 and TRBJ2-3; D is undetermined. Germline CDR1 reads MNHEY; CDR2 reads SVGAGI. The CDR3 is 14 residues long. V was clipped by 0 bases and J by 6 bases, with 10 bases between them. In DNA, the CDR3 is TGTGCCAGCAGTTACTCGTTCGGGTTGGATACGCAGTATTTT. This sequence encodes CASSYSFGLDTQYF.

This clone was observed a handful of times. V usage is TRBV5-6 and J usage is TRBJ1-4; 7 bases fit TRBD1. The V gene's germline CDR1 is SGHDT and CDR2 YYEEEE. V was clipped by 4 bases and J by 8 bases; unmatched bases: 11. This CDR3 comprises 15 residues. The CDR3 DNA follows: TGTGCCAGCAGCCCCCGACAGGGTAGGGACGAAAAACTGTTTTTT. Its protein is CASSPRQGRDEKLFF. The full variable domain, with the rest looked up from reference TRBV5-6 and TRBJ1-4, is DAGVTQSPTHLIKTRGQQVTLRCSPKSGHDTVSWYQQALGQGPQFIFQYYEEEERQRGNFPDRFSGHQFPNYSSELNVNALLLGDSALYLCASSPRQGRDEKLFFGSGTQLSVL.